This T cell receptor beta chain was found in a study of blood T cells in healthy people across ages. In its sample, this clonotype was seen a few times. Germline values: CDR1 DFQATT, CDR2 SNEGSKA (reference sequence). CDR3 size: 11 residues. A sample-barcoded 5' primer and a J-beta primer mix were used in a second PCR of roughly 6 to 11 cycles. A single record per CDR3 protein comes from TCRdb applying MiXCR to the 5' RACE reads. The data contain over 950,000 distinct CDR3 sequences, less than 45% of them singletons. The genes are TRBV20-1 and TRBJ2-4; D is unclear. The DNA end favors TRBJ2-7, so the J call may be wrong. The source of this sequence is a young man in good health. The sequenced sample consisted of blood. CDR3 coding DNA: TGCAGTGCCGCGGACGCCTACGAGCAGTACTTC. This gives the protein CSAADAYEQYF.